Given below is one T cell receptor (beta chain) in context. This sample was included in a study of blood T cell repertoires in COVID-19. Looking at the study overall: The samples span acute and convalescent COVID-19 from the United States, Italy and Spain. T cells, B-cell-depleted T cells, or PBMCs provided the cDNA or gDNA that served as material.

In germline, CDR1 is SGHNT, CDR2 YENEEA. This CDR3 region has 16 residues. Trimming at V came to 1 base and at J to 3 bases, leaving 1 base not matched to a gene. Enrolment of Seattle patients took place during active infection, and they were followed longitudinally. In the authors' methods: Using reference gene primer amplification, nucleated cell counts were estimated. Sequencing used immunoSEQ multiplex PCR; TCRdb keeps in-frame clones, though not all of them. That table furnishes V, J and clone size, whereas the DNA furnished D and trimming. The table records 120,000 or so clones, 90% of them present only once.

This sequence was found in a woman aged 55-69 years with COVID-19, enrolled during active disease. Sequences were obtained from peripheral blood. The chain links TRBV11-3 to TRBJ2-6, with 9 bases that match TRBD1. DNA of the CDR3: TGTGCCAGCAGCTTAGGGACAGGGGTTGGGGCCAACGTCCTGACTTTC. This translates into CASSLGTGVGANVLTF.